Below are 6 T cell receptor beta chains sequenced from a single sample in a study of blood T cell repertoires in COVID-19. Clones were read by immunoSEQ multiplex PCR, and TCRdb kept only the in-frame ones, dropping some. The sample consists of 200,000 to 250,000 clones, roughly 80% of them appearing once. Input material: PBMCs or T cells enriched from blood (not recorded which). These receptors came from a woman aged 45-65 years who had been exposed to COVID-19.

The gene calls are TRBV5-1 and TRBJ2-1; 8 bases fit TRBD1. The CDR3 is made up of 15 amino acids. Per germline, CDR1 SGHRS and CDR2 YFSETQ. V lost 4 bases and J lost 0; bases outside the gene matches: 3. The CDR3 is CASSGGQASYNEQFF. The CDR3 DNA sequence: TGCGCCAGCAGCGGGGGACAGGCCTCCTACAATGAGCAGTTCTTC.

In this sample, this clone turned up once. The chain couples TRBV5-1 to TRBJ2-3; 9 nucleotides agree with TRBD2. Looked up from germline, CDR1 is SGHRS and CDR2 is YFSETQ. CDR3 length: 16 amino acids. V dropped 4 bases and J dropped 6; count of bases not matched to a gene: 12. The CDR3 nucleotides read TGCGCCAGCAGCCGGGACAGCGGGGGGACAACGGATACGCAGTATTTT. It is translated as CASSRDSGGTTDTQYF.

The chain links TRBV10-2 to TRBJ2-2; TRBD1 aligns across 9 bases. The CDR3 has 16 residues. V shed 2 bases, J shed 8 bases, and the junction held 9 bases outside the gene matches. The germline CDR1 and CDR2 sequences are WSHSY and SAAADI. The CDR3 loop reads CASSEGTGTPLGELFF. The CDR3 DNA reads TGCGCCAGCAGTGAGGGGACAGGGACACCCTTAGGGGAGCTGTTTTTT.

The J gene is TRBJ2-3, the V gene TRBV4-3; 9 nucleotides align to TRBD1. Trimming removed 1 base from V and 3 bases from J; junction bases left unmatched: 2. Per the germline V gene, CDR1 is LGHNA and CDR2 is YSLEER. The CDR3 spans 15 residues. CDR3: CASSQGDRGTDTQYF. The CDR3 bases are TGCGCCAGCAGCCAAGGAGACAGGGGGACAGATACGCAGTATTTT.

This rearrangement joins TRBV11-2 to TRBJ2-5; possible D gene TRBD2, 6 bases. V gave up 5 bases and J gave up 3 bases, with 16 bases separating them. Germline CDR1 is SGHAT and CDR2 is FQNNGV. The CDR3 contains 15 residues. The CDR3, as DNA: TGTGCCAGCAGCGTAACGGACTACTCTGAAGAGACCCAGTACTTC. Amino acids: CASSVTDYSEETQYF.

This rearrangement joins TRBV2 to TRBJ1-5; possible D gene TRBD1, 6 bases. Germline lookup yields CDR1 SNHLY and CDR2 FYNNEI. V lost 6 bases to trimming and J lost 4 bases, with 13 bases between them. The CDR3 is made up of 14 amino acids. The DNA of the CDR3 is TGTGCCAGCAGGGACAGCGGAATAAATCAGCCCCAGCATTTT. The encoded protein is CASRDSGINQPQHF.